This TCR beta chain was sequenced in a study of shared clonotypes between healthy human individuals. TCRdb's copy holds only in-frame clones and misses some; the assay was immunoSEQ multiplex PCR. The sample records roughly 2,500,000 clones, 93% being singletons. Per the germline V gene, CDR1 is SGDLS and CDR2 is YYNGEE. Trimming cost V 1 base and J 5 bases, with 15 bases left between them. The CDR3 is 15 residues long. This chain connects TRBV9 to TRBJ2-5; D perhaps matches TRBD2 (6 bases). The sequenced material came from naive CD4+ T cells from PBMCs. Subset here: CD45RA+ positively selected. The sequence was collected from a man between 18 and 29 years old in good health. Some clones in this sample may be carry-over from other donors' samples. This CDR3 is CASSVRLGGRETQYF. For the CDR3, the DNA is TGTGCCAGCAGCGTAAGGTTGGGGGGTCGGGAGACCCAGTACTTC.